These 6 T cell receptor beta chains originate from one sample sequenced in a study of CD8 T cells in Susac syndrome. Random hexamers were used to reverse transcribe an amount of 0.5 to 1 ug RNA. TCRdb re-called the immunoSEQ multiplex PCR reads through MiXCR, storing one row per CDR3 protein. The sample holds about 240,000 distinct CDR3 sequences, approximately 95% seen once. The sample was CD4+ T cells from PBMCs. The receptors derive from a human donor with Susac syndrome.

About this clonotype itself: The junction does not match germline at one end; this may be a read error. The J gene is TRBJ2-1, the V gene TRBV19; D may correspond to TRBD1 or TRBD2 (6 bases each). The V gene's germline CDR1 is LNHDA and CDR2 SQIVND (reference sequence). CDR3 size: 10 residues. CDR3 DNA: TGTGCCAGTGGCGGGACACGGGTAACCTTC. This codes for CASGGTRVTF.

V and J are TRBV5-4 and TRBJ2-7, with 14 bases that match TRBD2. Trimming cost V 0 bases and J 3 bases; bases outside gene matches: 2. Per the germline V gene, CDR1 is SGHNT and CDR2 is YYREEE (reference sequence). This CDR3 spans 16 amino acids. CDR3 nucleotide sequence: TGTGCCAGCAGCTTGGGGGGACTAGCGGGAGTCTACGAGCAGTACTTC. Protein: CASSLGGLAGVYEQYF.

V and J are TRBV20-1 and TRBJ1-2; D is perhaps TRBD1 (5 bases). This CDR3 comprises 16 residues. Trimming cost V 2 bases and J 8 bases, with 24 bases left between them. Germline values: CDR1 DFQATT, CDR2 SNEGSKA (reference sequence). CDR3 sequence reads: CSARPSGSRGAGGYTF. The CDR3 bases are TGCAGTGCTAGACCCTCGGGGTCCCGGGGCGCGGGGGGCTACACCTTC.

The CDR3 protein is CASSPPPGRGYEQYF. The CDR3 DNA sequence: TGTGCCAGCTCACCACCTCCGGGCAGGGGCTACGAGCAGTACTTC. The rearrangement joins TRBV18 to TRBJ2-7, with a possible D match to TRBD1 (6 bases). Germline CDR1 reads KGHSH; CDR2 reads LQKENI. Trimming removed 0 bases from V and 3 bases from J, with 12 bases in between. This CDR3 has 15 amino acids.

The chain combines TRBV30 with TRBJ2-7; D unclear. This CDR3 has 13 residues. With 0 bases removed from V and 5 bases from J, the gap between germline ends came to 11 bases. Germline V gene sequence: CDR1 GTSNPN, CDR2 SVGIG (reference sequence). DNA of the CDR3: TGTGCCTGGAGTGTACGTCACCACGACGAGCAGTACTTC. It yields the protein CAWSVRHHDEQYF.

The J gene is TRBJ1-1, the V gene TRBV13; 7 positions agree with TRBD1. Germline V gene sequence: CDR1 PRHDT, CDR2 FYEKMQ (reference sequence). CDR3 length: 15 amino acids. Trimming cost V 4 bases and J 4 bases; bases outside gene matches: 9. The CDR3 loop is CASSSRDSGGTEAFF. In DNA form, the CDR3 reads TGTGCCAGCAGCTCGCGGGACAGCGGGGGCACTGAAGCTTTCTTT.